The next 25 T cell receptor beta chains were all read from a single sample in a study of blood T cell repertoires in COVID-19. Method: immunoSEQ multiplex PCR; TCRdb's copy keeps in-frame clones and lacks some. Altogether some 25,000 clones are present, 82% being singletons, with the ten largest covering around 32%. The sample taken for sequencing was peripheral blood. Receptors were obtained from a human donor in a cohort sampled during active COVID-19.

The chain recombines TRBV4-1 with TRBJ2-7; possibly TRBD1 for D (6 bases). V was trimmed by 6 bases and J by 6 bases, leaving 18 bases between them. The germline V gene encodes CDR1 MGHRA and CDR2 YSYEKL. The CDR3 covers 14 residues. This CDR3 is CASRGTLSGGEQYF. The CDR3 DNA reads TGCGCCAGCAGGGGGACACTGTCCGGAGGCGAGCAGTACTTC.

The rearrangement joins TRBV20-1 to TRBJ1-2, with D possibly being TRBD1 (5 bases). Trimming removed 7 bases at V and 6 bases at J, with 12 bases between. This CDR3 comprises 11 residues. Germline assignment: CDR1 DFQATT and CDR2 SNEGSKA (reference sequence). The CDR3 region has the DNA TGCAGTGTCCAGGGTTTCAATGGCTACACCTTC. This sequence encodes CSVQGFNGYTF.

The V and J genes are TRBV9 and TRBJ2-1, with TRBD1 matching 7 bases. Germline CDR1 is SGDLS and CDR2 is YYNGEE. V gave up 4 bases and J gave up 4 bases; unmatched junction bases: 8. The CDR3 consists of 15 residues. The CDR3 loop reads CASSTWDSRYNEQFF. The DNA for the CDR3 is TGTGCCAGCAGCACTTGGGACAGTAGATACAATGAGCAGTTCTTC.

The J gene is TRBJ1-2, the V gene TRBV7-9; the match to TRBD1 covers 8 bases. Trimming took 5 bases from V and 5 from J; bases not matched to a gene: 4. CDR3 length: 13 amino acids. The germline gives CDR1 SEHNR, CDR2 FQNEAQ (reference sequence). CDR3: CASSPGTGYGYTF. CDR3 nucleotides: TGTGCCAGCAGCCCTGGGACAGGATATGGCTACACCTTC. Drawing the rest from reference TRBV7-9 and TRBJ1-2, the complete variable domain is DTGVSQNPRHKITKRGQNVTFRCDPISEHNRLYWYRQTLGQGPEFLTYFQNEAQLEKSRLLSDRFSAERPKGSFSTLEIQRTEQGDSAMYLCASSPGTGYGYTFGSGTRLTVV.

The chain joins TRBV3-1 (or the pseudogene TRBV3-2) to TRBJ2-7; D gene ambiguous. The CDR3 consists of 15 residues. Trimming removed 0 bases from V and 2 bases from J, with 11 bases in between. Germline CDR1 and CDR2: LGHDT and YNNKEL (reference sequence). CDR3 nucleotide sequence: TGTGCCAGCAGCCAAGATCAGGTTGGTGCCTACGAGCAGTACTTC. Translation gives CASSQDQVGAYEQYF.

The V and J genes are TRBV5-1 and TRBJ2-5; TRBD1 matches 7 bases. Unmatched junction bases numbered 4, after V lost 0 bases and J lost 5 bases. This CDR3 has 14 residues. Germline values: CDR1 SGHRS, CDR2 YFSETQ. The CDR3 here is CASSLGDSSETQYF. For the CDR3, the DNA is TGCGCCAGCAGCTTGGGGGACAGTTCCGAGACCCAGTACTTC.

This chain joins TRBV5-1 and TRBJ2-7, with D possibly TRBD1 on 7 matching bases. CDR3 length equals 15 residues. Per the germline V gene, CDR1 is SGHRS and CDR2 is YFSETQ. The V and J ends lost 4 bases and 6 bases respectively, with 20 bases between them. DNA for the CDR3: TGCGCCAGCAGCGGCGGGACAGCGAAAGGGGGCGAGCAGTACTTC. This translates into CASSGGTAKGGEQYF.

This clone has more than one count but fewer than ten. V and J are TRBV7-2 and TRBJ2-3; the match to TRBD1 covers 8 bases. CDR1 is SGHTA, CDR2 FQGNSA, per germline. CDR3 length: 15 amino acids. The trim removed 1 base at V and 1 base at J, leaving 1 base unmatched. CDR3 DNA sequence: TGTGCCAGCAGCTTAGACAGGGGGGGCACAGATACGCAGTATTTT. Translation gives CASSLDRGGTDTQYF. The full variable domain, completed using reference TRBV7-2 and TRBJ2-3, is GAGVSQSPSNKVTEKGKDVELRCDPISGHTALYWYRQSLGQGLEFLIYFQGNSAPDKSGLPSDRFSAERTGGSVSTLTIQRTQQEDSAVYLCASSLDRGGTDTQYFGPGTRLTVL.

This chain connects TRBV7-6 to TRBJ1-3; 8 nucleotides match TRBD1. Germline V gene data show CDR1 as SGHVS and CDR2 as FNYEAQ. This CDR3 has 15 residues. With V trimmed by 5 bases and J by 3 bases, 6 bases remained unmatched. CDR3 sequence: CASSLSTGGGNTIYF. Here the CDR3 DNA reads TGTGCCAGCAGCCTCTCTACAGGGGGTGGAAACACCATATATTTT.

This CDR3 reads CASSLTRSSPSTDTQYF. CDR3 in DNA: TGTGCCAGCTCACTCACCAGATCTAGTCCTAGCACAGATACGCAGTATTTT. The chain employs TRBV18 and TRBJ2-3; unclear D gene. V was trimmed by 4 bases and J by 0 bases, leaving 17 bases between them. Germline-derived CDR1 and CDR2 are KGHSH and LQKENI. The CDR3 extends over 17 amino acids.

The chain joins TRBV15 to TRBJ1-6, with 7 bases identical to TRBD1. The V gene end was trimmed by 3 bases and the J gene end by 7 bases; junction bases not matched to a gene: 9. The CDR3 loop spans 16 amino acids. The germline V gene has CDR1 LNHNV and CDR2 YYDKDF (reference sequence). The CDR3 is CATSRARTGNNSPLHF. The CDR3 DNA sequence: TGTGCCACCAGCAGGGCTCGGACAGGAAACAATTCACCCCTCCACTTT.

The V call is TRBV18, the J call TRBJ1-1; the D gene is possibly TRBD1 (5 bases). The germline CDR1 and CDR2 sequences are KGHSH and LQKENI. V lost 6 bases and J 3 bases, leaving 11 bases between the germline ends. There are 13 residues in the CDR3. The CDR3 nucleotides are TGTGCCAGCTCCCGCTTAGGGGACACTGAAGCTTTCTTT. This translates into CASSRLGDTEAFF.

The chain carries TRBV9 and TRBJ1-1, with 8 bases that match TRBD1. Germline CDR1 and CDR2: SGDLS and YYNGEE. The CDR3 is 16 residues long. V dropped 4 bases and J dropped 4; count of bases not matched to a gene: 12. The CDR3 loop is CASSPTRTGIGTEAFF. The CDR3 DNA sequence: TGTGCCAGCAGCCCTACTCGGACAGGGATAGGCACTGAAGCTTTCTTT.

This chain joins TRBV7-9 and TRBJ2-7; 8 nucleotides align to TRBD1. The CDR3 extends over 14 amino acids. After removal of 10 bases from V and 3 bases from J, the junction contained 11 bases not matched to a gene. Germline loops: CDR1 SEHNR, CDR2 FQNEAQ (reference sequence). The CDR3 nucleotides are TGTGCCACCGCCCTGGGGACAGGTCGCTACGAGCAGTACTTC. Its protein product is CATALGTGRYEQYF.

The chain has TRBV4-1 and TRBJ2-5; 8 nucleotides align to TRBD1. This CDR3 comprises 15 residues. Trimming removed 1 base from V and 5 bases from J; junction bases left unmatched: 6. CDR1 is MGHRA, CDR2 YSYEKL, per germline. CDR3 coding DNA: TGCGCCAGCAGCCAAGGGACAGGGTTCCGGGAGACCCAGTACTTC. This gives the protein CASSQGTGFRETQYF.

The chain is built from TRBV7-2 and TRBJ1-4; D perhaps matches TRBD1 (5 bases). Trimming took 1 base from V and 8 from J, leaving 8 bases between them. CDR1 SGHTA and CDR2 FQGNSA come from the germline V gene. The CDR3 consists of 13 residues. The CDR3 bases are TGTGCCAGCAGCTTAGGACAGCTGGAAAAACTGTTTTTT. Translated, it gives CASSLGQLEKLFF. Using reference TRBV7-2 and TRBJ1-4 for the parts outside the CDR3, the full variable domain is GAGVSQSPSNKVTEKGKDVELRCDPISGHTALYWYRQSLGQGLEFLIYFQGNSAPDKSGLPSDRFSAERTGGSVSTLTIQRTQQEDSAVYLCASSLGQLEKLFFGSGTQLSVL.

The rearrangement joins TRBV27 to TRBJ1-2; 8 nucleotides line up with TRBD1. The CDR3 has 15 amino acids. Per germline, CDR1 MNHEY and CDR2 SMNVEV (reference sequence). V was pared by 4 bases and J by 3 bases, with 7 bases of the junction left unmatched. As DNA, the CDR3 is TGTGCCAGCAGTTCCTCCCAGACAGGGGACTATGGCTACACCTTC. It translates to CASSSSQTGDYGYTF.

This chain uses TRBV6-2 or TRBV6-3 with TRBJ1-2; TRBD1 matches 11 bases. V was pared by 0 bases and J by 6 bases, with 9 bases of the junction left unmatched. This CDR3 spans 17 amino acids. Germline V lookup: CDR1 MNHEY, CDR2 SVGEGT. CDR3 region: CASSYSPPRDRGNGYTF. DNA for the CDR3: TGTGCCAGCAGTTACTCGCCACCCCGGGACAGGGGGAATGGCTACACCTTC.

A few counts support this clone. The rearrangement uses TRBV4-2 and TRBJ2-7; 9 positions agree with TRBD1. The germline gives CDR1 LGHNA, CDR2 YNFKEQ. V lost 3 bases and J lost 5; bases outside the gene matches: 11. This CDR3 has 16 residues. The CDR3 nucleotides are TGTGCCAGCAGCCAGACCTCCGGGACAGGGACCGACGAGCAGTACTTC. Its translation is CASSQTSGTGTDEQYF.

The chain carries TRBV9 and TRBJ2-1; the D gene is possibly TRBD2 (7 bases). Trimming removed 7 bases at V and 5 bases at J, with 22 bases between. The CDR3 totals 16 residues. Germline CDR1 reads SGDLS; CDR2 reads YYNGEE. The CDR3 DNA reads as TGTGCCAGCGGAAGAGGACGGGGGGCCTCAGACAATGAGCAGTTCTTC. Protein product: CASGRGRGASDNEQFF.

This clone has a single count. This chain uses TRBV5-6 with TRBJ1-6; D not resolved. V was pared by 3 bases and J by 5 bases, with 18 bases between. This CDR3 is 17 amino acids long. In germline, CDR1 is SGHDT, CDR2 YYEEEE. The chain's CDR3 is CASSSLGGRANNSPLHF. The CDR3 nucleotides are TGTGCCAGCAGCTCCCTAGGAGGGAGGGCGAATAATTCACCCCTCCACTTT.

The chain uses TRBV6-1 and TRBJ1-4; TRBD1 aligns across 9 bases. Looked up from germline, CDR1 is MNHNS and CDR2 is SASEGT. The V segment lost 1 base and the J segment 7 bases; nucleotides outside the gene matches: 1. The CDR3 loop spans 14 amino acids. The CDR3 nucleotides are TGTGCCAGCAGTGAAGGGGACAGGGTTGAAAAACTGTTTTTT. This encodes CASSEGDRVEKLFF.

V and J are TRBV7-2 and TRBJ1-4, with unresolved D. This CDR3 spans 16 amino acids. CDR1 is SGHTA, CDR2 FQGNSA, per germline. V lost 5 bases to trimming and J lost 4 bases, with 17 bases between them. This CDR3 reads CASSQNAGDFNEKLFF. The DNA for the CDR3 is TGTGCCAGCAGCCAAAACGCCGGAGACTTTAATGAAAAACTGTTTTTT. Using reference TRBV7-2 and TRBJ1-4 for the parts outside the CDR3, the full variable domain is GAGVSQSPSNKVTEKGKDVELRCDPISGHTALYWYRQSLGQGLEFLIYFQGNSAPDKSGLPSDRFSAERTGGSVSTLTIQRTQQEDSAVYLCASSQNAGDFNEKLFFGSGTQLSVL.

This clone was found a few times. For the CDR3, the DNA is TGTGCCAGCAGTTCGGGACTACAGGAGACCCAGTACTTC. It yields the protein CASSSGLQETQYF. The chain recombines TRBV27 with TRBJ2-5; TRBD2 matches 7 bases. The CDR3 contains 13 residues. V lost 4 bases and J lost 5; bases outside the gene matches: 4. The germline gives CDR1 MNHEY, CDR2 SMNVEV (reference sequence).

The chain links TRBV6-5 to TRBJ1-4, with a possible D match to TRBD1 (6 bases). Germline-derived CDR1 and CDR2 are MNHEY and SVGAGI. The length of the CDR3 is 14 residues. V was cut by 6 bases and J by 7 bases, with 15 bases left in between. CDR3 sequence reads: CASSATGWSEKLFF. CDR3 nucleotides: TGTGCCAGCAGCGCTACAGGGTGGAGTGAAAAACTGTTTTTT.